A single sample is the source of the 28 T cell receptor beta chains below, sequenced in a study of T cells in Graves' hyperthyroidism and ophthalmopathy. The investigators amplified TCR beta CDR3 regions from RNA transcripts. The TCR CDR3 first-round RT-PCR relied on the HTBI primer set. MiXCR, run by TCRdb on the multiplex PCR reads, gives a single entry per CDR3 protein. The sample shows hundreds of thousands of distinct CDR3 sequences, approximately 40% of them seen only once. Sequenced material: blood. Receptors were obtained from a man aged 18 to 35 with Graves' hyperthyroidism.

This clonotype was detected once. V usage is TRBV29-1 and J usage is TRBJ2-2; tentative D call: TRBD2 (6 bases). Germline CDR1 reads SQVTM; CDR2 reads ANQGSEA. CDR3 size: 11 residues. Trimming shortened V by 8 bases and J by 5 bases, and 9 bases separated the two germline ends. The CDR3 DNA sequence: TGCAGCATGGAGGGGACCGGGGAGCTGTTTTTT. Translation: CSMEGTGELFF.

The rearrangement links TRBV7-2 to TRBJ2-7; D is perhaps TRBD1 (5 bases). Per the germline V gene, CDR1 is SGHTA and CDR2 is FQGNSA. The CDR3 has 15 amino acids. V dropped 6 bases and J dropped 0 bases, with 15 bases sitting between them. Here the CDR3 DNA reads TGTGCCAGCAGTTACCACGAGACAGACTCCTACGAGCAGTACTTC. Its protein is CASSYHETDSYEQYF.

This clonotype was seen more than once but under ten times. This rearrangement joins TRBV11-2 to TRBJ1-4, with a possible D match to TRBD1 (6 bases). This CDR3 region has 16 residues. CDR1 and CDR2 from the germline V gene are SGHAT and FQNNGV. V was trimmed by 5 bases and J by 8 bases, leaving 21 bases between them. Here the CDR3 reads CASSAHTGTLSEKLFF. The CDR3 nucleotides read TGTGCCAGCAGCGCTCATACCGGGACACTTTCAGAAAAACTGTTTTTT.

This clonotype was detected a few times. This sequence joins TRBV10-1 and TRBJ2-5; TRBD1 is a possible D gene (5 bases). V was shortened by 6 bases and J by 4 bases, with 21 bases between the two germline ends. This CDR3 is 16 amino acids long. Looked up from germline, CDR1 is WNHNN and CDR2 is SYGVQD (reference sequence). The CDR3 DNA reads TGCGCCAGCAGCCCAAATAGGCAGGGTAAACGAGAGACCCAGTACTTC. This codes for CASSPNRQGKRETQYF.

This clonotype was recorded at least ten times. The gene calls are TRBV9 and TRBJ1-1; D is undetermined. V lost 0 bases and J lost 3, with 6 bases in between. The germline gives CDR1 SGDLS, CDR2 YYNGEE. There are 13 residues in the CDR3. CDR3 DNA sequence: TGTGCCAGCAGCGTAGAAACCTACACTGAAGCTTTCTTT. Translated, it gives CASSVETYTEAFF.

This clonotype was seen more than once but under ten times. The J gene is TRBJ2-5, the V gene TRBV12-3 or TRBV12-4; TRBD2 aligns across 9 bases. V trimming: 6 bases; J trimming: 5 bases; junction bases outside the gene matches: 19. The CDR3 is 18 residues long. CDR3 region: CASSQSSSWREGEETQYF. In nucleotides, the CDR3 is TGTGCCAGCAGCCAGAGCTCCTCCTGGCGGGAGGGCGAGGAGACCCAGTACTTC.

The J gene is TRBJ1-2, the V gene TRBV10-3; a weak D match, TRBD1 (6 bases). Germline V gene data show CDR1 as ENHRY and CDR2 as SYGVKD. Trimming removed 6 bases from V and 8 bases from J, with 10 bases in between. The CDR3 length is 11 residues. DNA for the CDR3: TGTGCCATCAGCACGGACAGCGGCTACACCTTC. It codes for CAISTDSGYTF.

This chain connects TRBV25-1 to TRBJ2-3; D gene unclear. V lost 2 bases to trimming and J lost 0 bases, with 9 bases between them. The CDR3 is 15 residues long. Per the germline V gene, CDR1 is MGHDK and CDR2 is SYGVNS. The CDR3, as DNA: TGTGCCAGCAGTGAAGGATTCCCTAGCACAGATACGCAGTATTTT. It yields the protein CASSEGFPSTDTQYF.

The chain joins TRBV25-1 to TRBJ1-2, with 7 positions matching TRBD1. Trimming took 4 bases from V and 4 from J; bases not matched to a gene: 6. Germline CDR1 is MGHDK and CDR2 is SYGVNS. This CDR3 spans 14 amino acids. CDR3 in amino acids: CASSASRDSYGYTF. Here the CDR3 DNA reads TGTGCCAGCAGTGCTTCGCGGGACAGCTATGGCTACACCTTC.

This clonotype came up many times. The V call is TRBV19, the J call TRBJ2-2; 7 positions agree with TRBD2. V gave up 8 bases and J gave up 1 base; unmatched junction bases: 4. The length of the CDR3 is 14 residues. The germline CDR1 and CDR2 sequences are LNHDA and SQIVND (reference sequence). The CDR3 is CASGLAENTGELFF. The CDR3 DNA follows: TGTGCCAGTGGTCTAGCGGAGAACACCGGGGAGCTGTTTTTT.

The CDR3: CASSYPGRNTEAFF. CDR3 nucleotides: TGCGCCAGCAGCTACCCAGGGAGGAACACTGAAGCTTTCTTT. J is TRBJ1-1 and V is TRBV4-1, with a tentative D call TRBD1 (5 bases). The CDR3 sequence is 14 residues long. CDR1 and CDR2 (germline): MGHRA, YSYEKL. V shed 5 bases and J shed 1 base, with 11 bases lying between them.

The genes are TRBV5-6 and TRBJ1-5, with TRBD1 as a possible D gene (6 bases). The CDR3 extends over 15 amino acids. Per the germline V gene, CDR1 is SGHDT and CDR2 is YYEEEE. The V gene lost 0 bases and the J gene lost 6 bases, with 13 bases spanning the gap. This chain's CDR3 is CASSLAPGEVQPQHF. Here the CDR3 DNA reads TGTGCCAGCAGCTTGGCCCCAGGGGAGGTTCAGCCCCAGCATTTT.

This clonotype came up many times. This chain connects TRBV2 to TRBJ1-2; D is unclear. The germline V and J ends were trimmed by 3 bases and 8 bases, with 13 bases remaining between them. Germline V gene lookup returns CDR1 SNHLY and CDR2 FYNNEI. The CDR3 extends over 13 amino acids. As DNA, the CDR3 is TGTGCCAGCAGTGAGGACGGCGTTCGGGGCTACACCTTC. It codes for CASSEDGVRGYTF.

This clonotype was seen a handful of times. This chain links TRBV5-1 with TRBJ2-7; a possible D gene is TRBD2 (6 bases). Germline CDR1 and CDR2: SGHRS and YFSETQ. The V end lost 1 base, the J end lost 7 bases, and 9 bases lay between the germline ends. The CDR3 spans 12 residues. CDR3 region: CASSLRDFEQYF. CDR3 coding DNA: TGCGCCAGCAGCTTGCGGGACTTTGAGCAGTACTTC.

Only a few counts were recorded for this clonotype. The chain has TRBV4-1 and TRBJ2-5; tentatively, D is TRBD1 (5 bases). Germline V gene data show CDR1 as MGHRA and CDR2 as YSYEKL. Trimming left V 0 bases short and J 0 bases short, with 8 bases between. The CDR3 spans 15 residues. Written as DNA, the CDR3 is TGCGCCAGCAGCCAAGATACGGACAACCAAGAGACCCAGTACTTC. It specifies CASSQDTDNQETQYF.

A note on this clonotype: This may stem from a read error, because a much larger clone lies one nucleotide away. This chain links TRBV6-5 with TRBJ2-6, with D unclear. V shed 6 bases and J shed 4 bases, with 4 bases lying between them. CDR1 is MNHEY and CDR2 is SVGAGI in the germline V gene. This CDR3 is 12 amino acids long. As DNA, the CDR3 is TGTGCCAGCAGGGGGGGGGCCAACGTCCTGACTTTC. Translation: CASRGGANVLTF.

This clonotype was seen a few times. J is TRBJ1-4 and V is TRBV5-1; a possible D gene is TRBD1 (5 bases). The CDR3 runs to 15 residues. V was shortened by 0 bases and J by 3 bases, with 9 bases between the two germline ends. Germline V CDR1 and CDR2: SGHRS, YFSETQ. CDR3 residues: CASSLEGRSNEKLFF. The CDR3 bases are TGCGCCAGCAGCTTGGAGGGGAGATCTAATGAAAAACTGTTTTTT.

The chain recombines TRBV10-3 with TRBJ2-7; possible D gene TRBD2, 6 bases. Germline V lookup: CDR1 ENHRY, CDR2 SYGVKD. The CDR3 runs to 14 residues. The V end was cut by 10 bases, the J end by 4 bases, with 20 bases between. The CDR3 nucleotides read TGTGCCAGCACCTCACCACTAGCCTGGTACGAGCAGTACTTC. This gives the protein CASTSPLAWYEQYF.

This clonotype was seen ten or more times. CDR3 loop: CASSANPNAYTF. The CDR3 coding sequence is TGTGCCAGCAGTGCTAACCCTAACGCGTACACCTTC. This rearrangement joins TRBV25-1 to TRBJ1-2; D is uncertain. Germline V lookup: CDR1 MGHDK, CDR2 SYGVNS. The CDR3 has 12 residues. With 4 bases removed from V and 11 bases from J, the gap between germline ends came to 14 bases.

The chain links TRBV9 to TRBJ1-1; D remains ambiguous. CDR3 length: 14 residues. Germline CDR1 SGDLS, CDR2 YYNGEE. The ends were cut back, 5 bases at V and 1 base at J, with 12 bases in the middle. The CDR3 region is CASSYGRQNTEAFF. The CDR3 DNA reads TGTGCCAGCAGTTACGGACGGCAGAACACTGAAGCTTTCTTT.

The chain joins TRBV15 to TRBJ2-3; D may be TRBD2 (6 bases). CDR3 length: 14 residues. Germline V gene lookup returns CDR1 LNHNV and CDR2 YYDKDF (reference sequence). With 4 bases removed from V and 5 bases from J, the gap between germline ends came to 13 bases. CDR3 residues: CATSTGRGVDTQYF. As DNA, the CDR3 is TGTGCCACCAGCACCGGGAGAGGGGTAGATACGCAGTATTTT.

This clonotype was observed at least ten times. Here the CDR3 DNA reads TGTGCCAGCAGCTACCGACCCTCTGGAAACACCATATATTTT. This encodes CASSYRPSGNTIYF. The chain has TRBV7-8 and TRBJ1-3, with D unresolved. In germline, CDR1 is SGHVS, CDR2 FQNEAQ. V was pared by 4 bases and J by 0 bases, with 7 bases between. CDR3 size: 14 residues.

The rearrangement links TRBV19 to TRBJ1-5, with 9 positions matching TRBD1. This CDR3 has 16 residues. J lost 4 bases, V lost 0 bases, and 4 bases had no gene match. From germline, CDR1 is LNHDA and CDR2 SQIVND (reference sequence). In DNA form, the CDR3 reads TGTGCCAGTAGTATAGATGGACAGGGGAGGAATCAGCCCCAGCATTTT. This sequence encodes CASSIDGQGRNQPQHF.

The chain links TRBV6-1 to TRBJ2-7; D is undetermined. V was trimmed by 1 base and J by 9 bases, leaving 7 bases between them. The CDR3 has 11 residues. CDR1 is MNHNS, CDR2 SASEGT, per germline. The CDR3 loop reads CASSEGSGQYF. The CDR3 region has the DNA TGTGCCAGCAGTGAAGGTTCCGGGCAGTACTTC.

CDR3 sequence reads: CASSLSGTGNNSPLHF. CDR3 coding DNA: TGTGCCAGCAGCTTAAGCGGAACAGGGAATAATTCACCCCTCCACTTT. The chain recombines TRBV7-6 with TRBJ1-6, with a weak D call TRBD1 (6 bases). V dropped 2 bases and J dropped 5 bases, with 13 bases sitting between them. The CDR3 runs to 16 residues. Germline values: CDR1 SGHVS, CDR2 FNYEAQ.

In this sample, this clonotype turned up many times. The chain employs TRBV29-1 and TRBJ1-5; weak D call: TRBD1 (5 bases). Germline lookup yields CDR1 SQVTM and CDR2 ANQGSEA. V was pared by 5 bases and J by 3 bases, with 20 bases between. The CDR3 loop spans 16 amino acids. The CDR3 DNA reads as TGCAGCGTTTGGGCCACCTGGGGAGGGGACAATCAGCCCCAGCATTTT. Amino acids: CSVWATWGGDNQPQHF.

This chain links TRBV3-1 with TRBJ2-5, with D maybe TRBD1 (6 bases). The CDR3 totals 15 residues. CDR1 and CDR2 (germline): LGHDT, YNNKEL (reference sequence). Trimming took off 1 base at V and 2 bases at J, with 11 bases between the two ends. CDR3 region: CASSQGTATQETQYF. Here the CDR3 DNA reads TGTGCCAGCAGCCAAGGGACAGCAACACAAGAGACCCAGTACTTC.

This clonotype was picked up many times. The J gene is TRBJ2-7, the V gene TRBV2; 9 positions agree with TRBD2. V gave up 6 bases and J gave up 6 bases; unmatched junction bases: 9. Germline V gives CDR1 SNHLY, CDR2 FYNNEI. The CDR3 extends over 14 amino acids. For the CDR3, the DNA is TGTGCCAGCAGCCCGGGACTAGCTTTATCCGAGCAGTACTTC. Its protein product is CASSPGLALSEQYF.